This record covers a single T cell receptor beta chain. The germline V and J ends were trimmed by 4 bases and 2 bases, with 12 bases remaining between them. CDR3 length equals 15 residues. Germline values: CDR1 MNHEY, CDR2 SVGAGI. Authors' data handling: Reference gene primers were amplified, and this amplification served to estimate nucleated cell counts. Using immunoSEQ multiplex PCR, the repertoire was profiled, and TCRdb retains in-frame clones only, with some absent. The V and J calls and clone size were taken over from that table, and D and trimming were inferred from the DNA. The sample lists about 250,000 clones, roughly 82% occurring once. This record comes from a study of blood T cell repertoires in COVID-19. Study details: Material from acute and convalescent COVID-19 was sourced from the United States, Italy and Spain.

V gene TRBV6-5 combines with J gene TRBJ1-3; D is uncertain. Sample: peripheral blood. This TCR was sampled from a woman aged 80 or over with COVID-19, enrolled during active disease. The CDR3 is CASSSYRVPGNTIYF. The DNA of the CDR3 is TGTGCCAGCAGTTCTTATCGAGTGCCTGGAAACACCATATATTTT.